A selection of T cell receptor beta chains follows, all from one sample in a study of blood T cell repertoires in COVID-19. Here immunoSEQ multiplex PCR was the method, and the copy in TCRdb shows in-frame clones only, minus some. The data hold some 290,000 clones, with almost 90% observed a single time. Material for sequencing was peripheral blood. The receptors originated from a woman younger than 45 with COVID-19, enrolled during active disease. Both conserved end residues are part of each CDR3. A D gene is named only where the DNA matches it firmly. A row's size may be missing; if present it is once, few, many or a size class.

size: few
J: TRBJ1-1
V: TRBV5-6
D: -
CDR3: CASSSSRSMNTEAFF
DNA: TGTGCCAGCAGCTCTAGCAGAAGTATGAACACTGAAGCTTTCTTT

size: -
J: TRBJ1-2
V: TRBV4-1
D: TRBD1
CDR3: CASSDRQGGGYTF
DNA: TGCGCCAGCAGCGACCGACAGGGAGGTGGCTACACCTTC

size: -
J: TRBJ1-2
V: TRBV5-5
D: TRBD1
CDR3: CASSLGTGGVYGYTF
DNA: TGTGCCAGCAGCTTGGGGACAGGGGGCGTCTATGGCTACACCTTC

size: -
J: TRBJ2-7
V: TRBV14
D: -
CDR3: CASSQGGRAVAYEQYF
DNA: TGTGCCAGCAGCCAAGGTGGCAGGGCAGTCGCCTACGAGCAGTACTTC

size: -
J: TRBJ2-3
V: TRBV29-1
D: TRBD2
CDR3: CSVESRAGVTDTQYF
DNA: TGCAGCGTCGAGTCCCGGGCGGGAGTCACAGATACGCAGTATTTT

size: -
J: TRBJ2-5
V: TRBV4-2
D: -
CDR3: CASSRLTSQETQYF
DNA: TGTGCCAGCAGCCGACTTACCTCCCAAGAGACCCAGTACTTC

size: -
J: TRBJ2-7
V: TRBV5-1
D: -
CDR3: CASSLDASGSYEQYF
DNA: TGCGCCAGCAGCTTGGACGCGTCGGGATCCTACGAGCAGTACTTC

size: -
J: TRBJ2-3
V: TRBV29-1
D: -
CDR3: CSVLGRSASTDTQYF
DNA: TGCAGCGTTCTTGGACGTAGCGCTAGCACAGATACGCAGTATTTT

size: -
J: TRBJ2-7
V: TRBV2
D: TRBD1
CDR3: CASSPGQGSYEQYF
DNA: TGTGCCAGCAGCCCGGGACAGGGGTCCTACGAGCAGTACTTC

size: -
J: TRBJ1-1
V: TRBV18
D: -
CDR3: CASSPLEVTEAFF
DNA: TGTGCCAGCTCCCCGCTAGAAGTCACTGAAGCTTTCTTT

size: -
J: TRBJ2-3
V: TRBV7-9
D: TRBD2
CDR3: CASSTWTSGRVDTQYF
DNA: TGTGCCAGCAGCACTTGGACTAGCGGGAGGGTAGATACGCAGTATTTT

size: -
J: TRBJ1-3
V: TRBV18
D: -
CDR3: CASSPRQASSSGNTIYF
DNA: TGTGCCAGCTCACCTCGGCAGGCCTCGAGCTCTGGAAACACCATATATTTT

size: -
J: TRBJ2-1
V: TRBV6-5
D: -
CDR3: CASSATTYNEQFF
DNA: TGTGCCAGCAGCGCTACTACCTACAATGAGCAGTTCTTC

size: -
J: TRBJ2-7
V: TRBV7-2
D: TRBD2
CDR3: CASSLPGLAVPYEQYF
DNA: TGTGCCAGCAGCCTCCCGGGGCTAGCGGTTCCCTACGAGCAGTACTTC

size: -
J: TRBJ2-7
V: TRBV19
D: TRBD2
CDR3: CASKVLAASYEQYF
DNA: TGTGCCAGTAAGGTCCTAGCGGCATCCTACGAGCAGTACTTC

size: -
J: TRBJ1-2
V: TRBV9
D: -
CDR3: CASRREEVASYGYTF
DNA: TGTGCCAGCAGGCGGGAGGAGGTAGCAAGCTATGGCTACACCTTC

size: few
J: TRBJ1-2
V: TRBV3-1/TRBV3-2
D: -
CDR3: CASSQRRGAGNYGYTF
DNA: TGTGCCAGCAGCCAAAGAAGAGGCGCAGGGAACTATGGCTACACCTTC

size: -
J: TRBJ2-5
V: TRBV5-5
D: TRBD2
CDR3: CASSLKGTIRLQETQYF
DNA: TGTGCCAGCAGCTTAAAGGGGACTATCCGTCTCCAAGAGACCCAGTACTTC

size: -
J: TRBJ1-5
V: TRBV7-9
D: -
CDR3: CASSLDLNQPQHF
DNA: TGTGCCAGCAGCTTAGATCTCAATCAGCCCCAGCATTTT

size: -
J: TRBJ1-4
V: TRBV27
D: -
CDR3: CASSFPGNEKLFF
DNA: TGTGCCAGCAGTTTCCCCGGTAATGAAAAACTGTTTTTT

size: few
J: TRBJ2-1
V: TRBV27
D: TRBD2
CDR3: CASSRERASGRYNEQFF
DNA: TGTGCCAGCAGCCGAGAGCGGGCTAGCGGCCGATACAATGAGCAGTTCTTC

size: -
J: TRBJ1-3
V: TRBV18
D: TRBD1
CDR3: CASSPWPGQAYSGNTIYF
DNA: TGTGCCAGCTCACCATGGCCGGGACAGGCCTACTCTGGAAACACCATATATTTT

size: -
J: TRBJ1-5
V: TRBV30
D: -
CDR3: CAWSAMSSNQPQHF
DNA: TGTGCCTGGAGTGCGATGAGTTCCAATCAGCCCCAGCATTTT

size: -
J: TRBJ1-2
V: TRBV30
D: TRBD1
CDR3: CAWSRQGTVYGYTF
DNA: TGTGCCTGGAGCCGACAGGGAACTGTCTATGGCTACACCTTC

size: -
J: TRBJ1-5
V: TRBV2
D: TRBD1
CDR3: CASSSWTGTNQPQHF
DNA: TGTGCCAGCAGTTCCTGGACAGGGACCAATCAGCCCCAGCATTTT

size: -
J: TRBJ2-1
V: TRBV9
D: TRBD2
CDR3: CASSAQGLATSNEQFF
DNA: TGTGCCAGCAGCGCCCAGGGACTAGCGACTTCCAATGAGCAGTTCTTC

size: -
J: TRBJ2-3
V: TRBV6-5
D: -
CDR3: CASSWSRDTQYF
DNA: TGTGCCAGCAGTTGGAGCCGGGATACGCAGTATTTT

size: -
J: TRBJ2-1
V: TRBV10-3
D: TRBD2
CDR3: CAATSGGYNEQFF
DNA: TGTGCCGCAACTAGCGGGGGCTACAATGAGCAGTTCTTC

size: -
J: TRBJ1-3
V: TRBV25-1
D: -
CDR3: CASIDQRGPGNTIYF
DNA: TGTGCCAGCATTGATCAAAGGGGCCCTGGAAACACCATATATTTT

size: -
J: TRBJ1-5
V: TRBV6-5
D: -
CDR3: CASSRAPPLTVPQHF
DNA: TGTGCCAGCAGCCGCGCGCCCCCTCTCACAGTGCCCCAGCATTTT

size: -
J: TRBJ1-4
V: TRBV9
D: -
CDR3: CASSVENSHNEKLFF
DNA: TGTGCCAGCAGCGTAGAAAACAGTCATAATGAAAAACTGTTTTTT

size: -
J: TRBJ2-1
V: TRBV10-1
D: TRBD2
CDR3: CASSDEIAGGRNEQFF
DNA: TGCGCCAGCAGTGATGAGATTGCGGGAGGGAGAAATGAGCAGTTCTTC

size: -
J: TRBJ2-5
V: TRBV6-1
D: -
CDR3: CASSEGDRNQETQYF
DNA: TGTGCCAGCAGTGAAGGAGACAGAAACCAAGAGACCCAGTACTTC

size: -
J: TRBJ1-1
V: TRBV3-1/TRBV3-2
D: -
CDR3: CASSPYMNTEAFF
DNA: TGTGCCAGCAGCCCGTACATGAACACTGAAGCTTTCTTT

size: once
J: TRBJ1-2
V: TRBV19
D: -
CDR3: CASSIMREGNYGYTF
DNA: TGTGCCAGTAGTATAATGAGGGAAGGCAACTATGGCTACACCTTC

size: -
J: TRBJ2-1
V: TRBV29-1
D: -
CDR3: CSVEGVADEQFF
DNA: TGCAGCGTTGAAGGGGTAGCAGATGAGCAGTTCTTC

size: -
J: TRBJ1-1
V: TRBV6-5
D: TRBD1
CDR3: CASSYSQGADTEAFF
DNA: TGTGCCAGCAGTTACAGCCAGGGGGCGGACACTGAAGCTTTCTTT

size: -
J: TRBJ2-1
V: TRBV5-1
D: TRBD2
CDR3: CASSLDPLASGLDNEQFF
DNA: TGCGCCAGCAGCTTGGACCCTCTAGCTAGCGGTTTGGACAATGAGCAGTTCTTC

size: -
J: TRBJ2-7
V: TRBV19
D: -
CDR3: CASSLQGSYEQYF
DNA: TGTGCCAGTAGTTTGCAGGGTAGCTACGAGCAGTACTTC

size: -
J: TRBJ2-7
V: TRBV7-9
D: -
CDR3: CASSLDPGAGEQYF
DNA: TGTGCCAGCAGCTTAGATCCGGGTGCGGGCGAGCAGTACTTC

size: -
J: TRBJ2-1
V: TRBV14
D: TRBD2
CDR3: CASSPGLAGVREQFF
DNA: TGTGCCAGCAGCCCCGGACTAGCGGGAGTCCGTGAGCAGTTCTTC

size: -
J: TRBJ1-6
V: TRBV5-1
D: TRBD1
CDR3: CASSLVGTGDSPLHF
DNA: TGCGCCAGCAGCTTGGTGGGGACAGGAGATTCACCCCTCCACTTT

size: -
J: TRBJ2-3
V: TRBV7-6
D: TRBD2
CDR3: CASSLGLAKSTDTQYF
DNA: TGTGCCAGCAGCTTAGGACTAGCGAAAAGCACAGATACGCAGTATTTT

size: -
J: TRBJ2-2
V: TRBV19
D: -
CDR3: CASRPNSGSTGELFF
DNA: TGTGCCAGTCGCCCTAACAGTGGGAGCACCGGGGAGCTGTTTTTT

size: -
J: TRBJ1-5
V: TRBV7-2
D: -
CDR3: CASSLRGNNQPQHF
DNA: TGTGCCAGCAGCCTTCGGGGTAACAATCAGCCCCAGCATTTT

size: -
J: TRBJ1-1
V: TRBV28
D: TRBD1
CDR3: CASSPGGRSWSTEAFF
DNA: TGTGCCAGCAGTCCAGGGGGCAGGAGTTGGAGCACTGAAGCTTTCTTT

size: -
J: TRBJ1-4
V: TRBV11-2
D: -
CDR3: CASSVSQPNRAKLFF
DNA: TGTGCCAGCAGCGTATCCCAACCCAACAGGGCAAAACTGTTTTTT